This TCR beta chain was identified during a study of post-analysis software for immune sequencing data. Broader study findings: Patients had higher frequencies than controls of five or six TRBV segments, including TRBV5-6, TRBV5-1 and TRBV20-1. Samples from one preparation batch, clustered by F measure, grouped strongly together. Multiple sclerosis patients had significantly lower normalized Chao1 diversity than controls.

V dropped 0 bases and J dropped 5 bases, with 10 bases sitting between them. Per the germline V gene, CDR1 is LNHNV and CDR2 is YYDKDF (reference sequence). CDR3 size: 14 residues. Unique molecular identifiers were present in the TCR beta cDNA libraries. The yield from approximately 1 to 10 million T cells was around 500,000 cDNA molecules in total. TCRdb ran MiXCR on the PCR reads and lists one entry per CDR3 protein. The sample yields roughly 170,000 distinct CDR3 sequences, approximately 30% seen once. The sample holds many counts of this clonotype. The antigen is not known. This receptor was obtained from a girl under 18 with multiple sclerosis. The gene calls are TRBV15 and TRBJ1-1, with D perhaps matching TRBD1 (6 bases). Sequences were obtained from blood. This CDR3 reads CATSREFRGTEAFF. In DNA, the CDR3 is TGTGCCACCAGCAGAGAATTCAGGGGAACTGAAGCTTTCTTT. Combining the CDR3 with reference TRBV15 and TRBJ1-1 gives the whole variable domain DAMVIQNPRYQVTQFGKPVTLSCSQTLNHNVMYWYQQKSSQAPKLLFHYYDKDFNNEADTPDNFQSRRPNTSFCFLDIRSPGLGDTAMYLCATSREFRGTEAFFGQGTRLTVV.